These 21 T cell receptor beta chains came from one sample sequenced in a study of blood T cell repertoires in COVID-19. Method: immunoSEQ multiplex PCR; TCRdb's copy keeps in-frame clones and lacks some. Among under 300,000 clones, about four fifths were seen once, and the ten largest hold around 3.5%. Sequencing was done on a sample of peripheral blood. The receptor set was obtained from a woman aged 18-29 years with acute or convalescent COVID-19.

The count of this clone is one. The rearrangement uses TRBV4-3 and TRBJ1-2; D might be TRBD1 (5 bases). The CDR3 has 17 amino acids. Germline V gene lookup returns CDR1 LGHNA and CDR2 YSLEER. V shed 4 bases and J shed 5 bases, with 23 bases lying between them. The CDR3 coding sequence is TGCGCCAGCAGCCGGGGGAGGGACTTCCCCGGGGGATATGGCTACACCTTC. Translating gives CASSRGRDFPGGYGYTF.

The CDR3 sequence is CASSSGLAGNTGELFF. CDR3 nucleotide sequence: TGTGCCAGCAGCTCGGGACTAGCGGGGAACACCGGGGAGCTGTTTTTT. The chain employs TRBV7-2 and TRBJ2-2; TRBD2 matches at 12 bases. V gave up 4 bases and J gave up 1 base; unmatched junction bases: 1. The CDR3 sequence is 16 residues long. In germline, CDR1 is SGHTA, CDR2 FQGNSA.

The rearrangement uses TRBV5-4 and TRBJ2-7; TRBD1 agrees at 8 bases. Losses at the gene ends were 2 bases for V and 4 bases for J; bases not matched to a gene: 5. The CDR3 runs 14 residues. CDR1 is SGHNT and CDR2 is YYREEE in the germline V gene (reference sequence). The CDR3 region has the DNA TGTGCCAGCAGCTTCGAGCAGGGGGCGTACGAGCAGTACTTC. Its protein is CASSFEQGAYEQYF.

V usage is TRBV18 and J usage is TRBJ2-7; tentatively, D is TRBD2 (6 bases). This CDR3 is built from 12 residues. Germline-derived CDR1 and CDR2 are KGHSH and LQKENI. V was clipped by 5 bases and J by 4 bases, with 9 bases between them. The CDR3 spells CASSGTFYEQYF. In DNA form, the CDR3 reads TGTGCCAGCTCAGGGACTTTTTACGAGCAGTACTTC.

This clone was picked up one time. V and J are TRBV30 and TRBJ2-7; 8 bases align to TRBD2. Germline loops: CDR1 GTSNPN, CDR2 SVGIG (reference sequence). V lost 4 bases, J lost 0 bases, and 8 bases stayed unmatched. CDR3 size: 15 residues. DNA for the CDR3: TGTGCCTGGATAGGAGTAGCGGGACCCTCCTACGAGCAGTACTTC. This encodes CAWIGVAGPSYEQYF.

The V call is TRBV19, the J call TRBJ2-7, with TRBD2 matching 12 bases. The CDR3 spans 14 residues. After removal of 6 bases from V and 0 bases from J, the junction contained 0 bases not matched to a gene. Per germline, CDR1 LNHDA and CDR2 SQIVND (reference sequence). CDR3 sequence reads: CASRTSGSSYEQYF. DNA of the CDR3: TGTGCCAGTAGGACTAGCGGGAGCTCCTACGAGCAGTACTTC.

V and J are TRBV28 and TRBJ1-2; D ambiguous. Trimming took off 5 bases at V and 4 bases at J, with 8 bases between the two ends. This CDR3 is built from 12 residues. Germline loops: CDR1 MDHEN, CDR2 SYDVKM. In nucleotides, the CDR3 is TGTGCCAGCAGTCGGGAATCCTATGGCTACACCTTC. Its protein product is CASSRESYGYTF.

In this sample, this clone turned up a few times. The chain recombines TRBV5-1 with TRBJ1-4; D unresolved. CDR1 is SGHRS, CDR2 YFSETQ, per germline. V was pared by 3 bases and J by 7 bases, with 16 bases between. The CDR3 is made up of 15 amino acids. CDR3 sequence reads: CASSSGRGLGEKLFF. CDR3 nucleotide sequence: TGCGCCAGCAGCTCCGGTCGGGGTTTGGGTGAAAAACTGTTTTTT.

Remarks on this clone: The sample holds other DNA sequences that translate to the same CDR3. The rearrangement uses TRBV6-5 and TRBJ1-1; perhaps TRBD1 as D (5 bases). Germline CDR1 reads MNHEY; CDR2 reads SVGAGI. The germline V and J ends were trimmed by 0 bases and 3 bases, with 8 bases remaining between them. This CDR3 has 14 residues. Written as DNA, the CDR3 is TGTGCCAGCAGTTACTCCGGGGGGGACACTGAAGCTTTCTTT. Amino acid sequence: CASSYSGGDTEAFF.

The rearrangement uses TRBV2 and TRBJ2-5, with TRBD2 matching over 9 bases. Germline CDR1 and CDR2: SNHLY and FYNNEI. The CDR3 totals 23 residues. V gave up 6 bases and J gave up 3 bases; unmatched junction bases: 32. For the CDR3, the DNA is TGTGCCAGCAGACAACCCAAGCCAAAGACGGTGGGGGCATCGCGGGAGGGAAAAGAGACCCAGTACTTC. Protein product: CASRQPKPKTVGASREGKETQYF.

The chain links TRBV28 to TRBJ2-7, with 7 nucleotides matching TRBD2. Germline lookup yields CDR1 MDHEN and CDR2 SYDVKM. The trim removed 7 bases at V and 2 bases at J, leaving 8 bases unmatched. CDR3 length: 14 residues. CDR3 residues: CASKKPGLAYEQYF. The CDR3 nucleotides read TGTGCCAGCAAGAAACCCGGACTAGCCTACGAGCAGTACTTC.

The rearrangement uses TRBV27 and TRBJ1-1; no clear D gene. The length of the CDR3 is 13 residues. With 4 bases removed from V and 1 base from J, the gap between germline ends came to 7 bases. The germline CDR1 and CDR2 sequences are MNHEY and SMNVEV (reference sequence). The CDR3: CASSYSQNTEAFF. In nucleotides, the CDR3 is TGTGCCAGCAGTTATTCACAGAACACTGAAGCTTTCTTT.

The CDR3 DNA reads as TGCGCCAGCAGATGGACTAGCGGGAGCGTGAACATTCAGTACTTC. Protein product: CASRWTSGSVNIQYF. The genes are TRBV5-1 and TRBJ2-4, with 13 bases aligning to TRBD2. J gave up 7 bases and V 5 bases, and 6 bases lay outside the gene matches. The CDR3 extends over 15 amino acids. CDR1 SGHRS and CDR2 YFSETQ come from the germline V gene.

The CDR3 DNA reads as TGTGCCAGCAGCGAACGGGACAGGGGAAATTCACCCCTCCACTTT. Translating it yields CASSERDRGNSPLHF. The genes are TRBV9 and TRBJ1-6; 10 nucleotides agree with TRBD1. This CDR3 has 15 amino acids. The V and J ends lost 3 bases and 7 bases, in that order; junction bases with no gene match: 4. CDR1 and CDR2 from the germline V gene are SGDLS and YYNGEE.

The rearrangement uses TRBV6-2 or TRBV6-3 and TRBJ1-2; the D is unclear. The CDR3 is made up of 15 amino acids. Germline V gene sequence: CDR1 MNHEY, CDR2 SVGEGT. V lost 2 bases, J lost 3 bases, and 13 bases lay in between. The CDR3 DNA reads TGTGCCAGCAGTTACCTTCTCGGAACAGACTATGGCTACACCTTC. Protein sequence: CASSYLLGTDYGYTF.

The rearrangement uses TRBV28 and TRBJ1-4; D is unclear. Germline CDR1 is MDHEN and CDR2 is SYDVKM. The CDR3 runs 14 residues. Trimming pared 6 bases from V and 0 bases from J, leaving 8 bases between. Written as DNA, the CDR3 is TGTGCCAGCAGAACGGGTGCAACTAATGAAAAACTGTTTTTT. Residues: CASRTGATNEKLFF.

The chain couples TRBV4-3 to TRBJ1-6, with TRBD1 identical over 8 bases. Germline V gives CDR1 LGHNA, CDR2 YSLEER. This CDR3 has 15 residues. J gave up 8 bases and V 0 bases, and 3 bases lay outside the gene matches. The CDR3 DNA sequence: TGCGCCAGCAGCCAAGAAGGACAGGGTTATTCACCCCTCCACTTT. This encodes CASSQEGQGYSPLHF.

V gene TRBV30 combines with J gene TRBJ2-2, with D hard to call. The CDR3 is made up of 13 amino acids. From germline, CDR1 is GTSNPN and CDR2 SVGIG (reference sequence). V lost 3 bases, J lost 6 bases, and 11 bases lay in between. The CDR3 sequence: CAWRFAWSGELFF. CDR3 nucleotides: TGTGCCTGGAGGTTCGCGTGGTCCGGGGAGCTGTTTTTT.

V and J are TRBV29-1 and TRBJ2-3; 10 positions match TRBD2. The CDR3 runs 18 residues. Looked up from germline, CDR1 is SQVTM and CDR2 is ANQGSEA. V dropped 7 bases and J dropped 3; count of bases not matched to a gene: 19. CDR3 nucleotides: TGCAGCGCCACAATAGGGACTAGCGCCAGGAGGACAACAGATACGCAGTATTTT. It codes for CSATIGTSARRTTDTQYF.

V usage is TRBV23-1 and J usage is TRBJ2-7; TRBD1 might be the D (5 bases). TRBV23-1 is reported as an ORF; its role is uncertain. Trimming left V 0 bases short and J 3 bases short, with 15 bases between. CDR3 size: 16 residues. CDR3 in amino acids: CASSQSSQGGNYEQYF. CDR3 bases: TGCGCCAGCAGTCAATCCTCCCAGGGTGGCAACTACGAGCAGTACTTC.

The rearrangement uses TRBV5-1 and TRBJ2-6; D might be TRBD1 (5 bases). V lost 0 bases, J lost 0 bases, and 19 bases lay in between. Germline CDR1 is SGHRS and CDR2 is YFSETQ. The CDR3 extends over 20 amino acids. This CDR3 is CASSLGRNRLTDSGANVLTF. CDR3 in DNA: TGCGCCAGCAGCTTGGGTCGCAACAGGCTAACCGACTCTGGGGCCAACGTCCTGACTTTC.